Below are 25 T cell receptor beta chains sequenced from a single sample in a study of cytomegalovirus exposure and HLA in healthy donors. Both 60 Vbeta primers and 13 Jbeta primers went into the PCR. TCRdb keeps only in-frame clones here, not all; method: immunoSEQ multiplex PCR. The sample carries roughly 110,000 clones, more than 65% recorded once. Specimen: PBMCs. The source of these receptors is a male donor in good health and CMV-seronegative.

The chain couples TRBV27 to TRBJ1-3; D possibly corresponds to TRBD1 (6 bases). Germline V gene lookup returns CDR1 MNHEY and CDR2 SMNVEV (reference sequence). The V gene lost 6 bases and the J gene lost 2 bases, with 14 bases spanning the gap. This CDR3 is built from 15 residues. The CDR3 protein is CASSVSRDTGNTIYF. CDR3 sequence (DNA): TGTGCCAGCAGCGTGAGTCGGGACACTGGAAACACCATATATTTT.

The chain employs TRBV29-1 and TRBJ2-1, with 10 nucleotides matching TRBD2. The junction had 8 bases not matched to a gene; V was cut back by 1 base and J by 5 bases. This CDR3 spans 16 amino acids. Germline-derived CDR1 and CDR2 are SQVTM and ANQGSEA. The CDR3 DNA reads as TGCAGCGTTGAAGGATTAGTAGGACTAGCGGACAATGAGCAGTTCTTC. It yields the protein CSVEGLVGLADNEQFF.

The V call is TRBV4-1, the J call TRBJ2-6; D might be TRBD1 (5 bases). This CDR3 has 12 amino acids. V was pared by 4 bases and J by 10 bases, with 8 bases between. Germline V gene sequence: CDR1 MGHRA, CDR2 YSYEKL. The CDR3 loop is CASSLRQNVLTF. CDR3 nucleotide sequence: TGCGCCAGCAGCCTCCGACAGAACGTCCTGACTTTC.

The V and J genes are TRBV5-6 and TRBJ2-7; D remains unclear. V was cut by 3 bases and J by 1 base, with 14 bases left in between. The V gene's germline CDR1 is SGHDT and CDR2 YYEEEE. CDR3 length: 15 residues. The CDR3 DNA sequence: TGTGCCAGCAGCTCCGCCAGGCACCGGTCCTACGAGCAGTACTTC. It yields the protein CASSSARHRSYEQYF.

This chain connects TRBV7-6 to TRBJ2-2, with 10 bases identical to TRBD2. Germline lookup yields CDR1 SGHVS and CDR2 FNYEAQ. This CDR3 spans 16 amino acids. The ends lost 0 bases at V and 3 bases at J; junction bases unmatched: 1. This CDR3 reads CASSLALAGDTGELFF. The CDR3 DNA sequence: TGTGCCAGCAGCTTAGCCCTAGCGGGGGACACCGGGGAGCTGTTTTTT.

In DNA form, the CDR3 reads TGTGCCAGCAGCGTACTAGCGACAAACACAGATACGCAGTATTTT. This codes for CASSVLATNTDTQYF. The V and J genes are TRBV9 and TRBJ2-3; a weak D match, TRBD2 (6 bases). The V gene lost 1 base and the J gene lost 2 bases, with 11 bases spanning the gap. Germline V gene sequence: CDR1 SGDLS, CDR2 YYNGEE. This CDR3 has 15 amino acids.

This clone has just one count. CDR3 sequence: CASSQTSGRADTQYF. CDR3 nucleotide sequence: TGTGCCAGCAGCCAAACTAGCGGGAGAGCAGATACGCAGTATTTT. V usage is TRBV14 and J usage is TRBJ2-3; 11 bases map to TRBD2. The CDR3 has 15 amino acids. Germline CDR1 reads SGHDN; CDR2 reads FVKESK. Trimming removed 2 bases from V and 4 bases from J; junction bases left unmatched: 2.

The CDR3 region has the DNA TGTGCCAGCAGTCCGCAGACAGTACTTAACTATGGCTACACCTTC. Translation: CASSPQTVLNYGYTF. The V gene is TRBV27, the J gene TRBJ1-2; D is possibly TRBD1 (5 bases). The V end was cut by 5 bases, the J end by 1 base, with 14 bases between. CDR1 is MNHEY, CDR2 SMNVEV, per germline (reference sequence). The CDR3 length is 15 residues.

The chain couples TRBV19 to TRBJ2-7, with 8 bases identical to TRBD1. Germline V gene data show CDR1 as LNHDA and CDR2 as SQIVND (reference sequence). Trimming cost V 6 bases and J 2 bases; bases outside gene matches: 3. The CDR3 covers 13 residues. The CDR3 is CASRRQGTYEQYF. The CDR3 nucleotides are TGTGCCAGTAGGCGACAGGGGACCTACGAGCAGTACTTC.

CDR3 amino acids: CASSGGQGTDTQYF. In DNA, the CDR3 is TGCGCCAGCAGCGGCGGACAGGGGACAGATACGCAGTATTTT. The chain has TRBV5-1 and TRBJ2-3; 9 bases are a match to TRBD1. J lost 3 bases, V lost 4 bases, and 3 bases had no gene match. The CDR3 covers 14 residues. Germline V lookup: CDR1 SGHRS, CDR2 YFSETQ.

This clone has only one observation. The rearrangement uses TRBV10-3 and TRBJ2-7; possibly TRBD2 for D (6 bases). V was pared by 2 bases and J by 0 bases, with 11 bases between. The CDR3 covers 15 residues. Germline assignment: CDR1 ENHRY and CDR2 SYGVKD. CDR3 in DNA: TGTGCCATCAGTGAGGGGACTTCGAGCTCCTACGAGCAGTACTTC. Protein sequence: CAISEGTSSSYEQYF.

This chain connects TRBV25-1 to TRBJ2-3, with 7 bases matching TRBD2. V was pared by 7 bases and J by 0 bases, with 4 bases of the junction left unmatched. Germline V lookup: CDR1 MGHDK, CDR2 SYGVNS. CDR3 length: 14 residues. In DNA form, the CDR3 reads TGTGCCAGCATTTTAGCGGGTAGCACAGATACGCAGTATTTT. Its protein product is CASILAGSTDTQYF.

The gene calls are TRBV5-1 and TRBJ1-1; TRBD1 aligns across 10 bases. This CDR3 has 16 amino acids. Losses at the gene ends were 4 bases for V and 0 bases for J; bases not matched to a gene: 6. Germline-derived CDR1 and CDR2 are SGHRS and YFSETQ. The CDR3 loop reads CASSITGTGVNTEAFF. In nucleotides, the CDR3 is TGCGCCAGCAGCATTACCGGGACAGGGGTGAACACTGAAGCTTTCTTT.

The chain recombines TRBV4-1 with TRBJ2-1, with 9 bases fitting TRBD2. V shed 0 bases, J shed 5 bases, and the junction held 8 bases outside the gene matches. Per the germline V gene, CDR1 is MGHRA and CDR2 is YSYEKL. The CDR3 loop spans 17 amino acids. CDR3 sequence (DNA): TGCGCCAGCAGCCAAGATCCCTTGGCGGGAGGGAACAATGAGCAGTTCTTC. Its protein is CASSQDPLAGGNNEQFF.

This clone was detected only a few times. This chain joins TRBV7-9 and TRBJ2-1; 8 bases map to TRBD2. Germline trimming cut 3 bases from V and 3 bases from J; bases unmatched to any gene: 1. Germline CDR1 reads SEHNR; CDR2 reads FQNEAQ (reference sequence). The CDR3 totals 14 residues. DNA for the CDR3: TGTGCCAGCAGCTTGAGCGGGAGCTACAATGAGCAGTTCTTC. Protein product: CASSLSGSYNEQFF.

The rearrangement joins TRBV10-1 to TRBJ2-3; 14 bases fit TRBD2. V was pared by 4 bases and J by 12 bases, with 6 bases of the junction left unmatched. Germline CDR1 reads WNHNN; CDR2 reads SYGVQD (reference sequence). The CDR3 runs to 14 residues. The CDR3 DNA follows: TGCGCCAGCAGTGTCGGGACTAGCGGGAGCGGTCAGTATTTT. It encodes CASSVGTSGSGQYF.

The chain carries TRBV6-1 and TRBJ2-1; D uncertain. The CDR3 has 12 amino acids. Germline lookup yields CDR1 MNHNS and CDR2 SASEGT. V lost 3 bases and J lost 8, with 8 bases in between. For the CDR3, the DNA is TGTGCCAGCAGTGACGAGGATCATGAGCAGTTCTTC. Translating gives CASSDEDHEQFF.

The rearrangement links TRBV6-6 to TRBJ2-1, with D uncertain. Germline CDR1 and CDR2: MNHNY and SVGAGI (reference sequence). The CDR3 extends over 14 amino acids. V lost 2 bases and J 0 bases, leaving 5 bases between the germline ends. The CDR3 DNA sequence: TGTGCCAGCAGTTACCTGAGCTCCTACAATGAGCAGTTCTTC. It is translated as CASSYLSSYNEQFF.

V and J are TRBV19 and TRBJ2-1, with a weak D call TRBD1 (6 bases). Germline loops: CDR1 LNHDA, CDR2 SQIVND (reference sequence). Between the trimmed V and J ends, which lost 5 bases and 2 bases, there was a span of 16 bases. The CDR3 extends over 16 amino acids. CDR3 coding DNA: TGTGCCAGTAGTGTAAAGGGACACCCGCCCTACAATGAGCAGTTCTTC. This gives the protein CASSVKGHPPYNEQFF.

This rearrangement joins TRBV11-2 to TRBJ1-2; D is possibly TRBD1 (5 bases). This CDR3 has 16 amino acids. From germline, CDR1 is SGHAT and CDR2 FQNNGV. Trimming left V 6 bases short and J 3 bases short, with 20 bases between. CDR3 in DNA: TGTGCCAGCAGGAAACCTGGCGGGGGGGTCCACTATGGCTACACCTTC. Translated, it gives CASRKPGGGVHYGYTF.

This clone was seen only a few times. V is TRBV6-1 and J is TRBJ2-1; D gene unclear. V lost 6 bases and J 7 bases, leaving 4 bases between the germline ends. The length of the CDR3 is 10 residues. CDR1 is MNHNS and CDR2 is SASEGT in the germline V gene. The CDR3 sequence is CASSRNEQFF. The CDR3 DNA is TGTGCCAGCAGCAGGAATGAGCAGTTCTTC.

This clone was seen only a few times. This chain links TRBV13 with TRBJ1-1; 8 nucleotides line up with TRBD1. After removal of 2 bases from V and 1 base from J, the junction contained 3 bases not matched to a gene. Germline V gene sequence: CDR1 PRHDT, CDR2 FYEKMQ (reference sequence). This CDR3 is 15 amino acids long. The CDR3 spells CASSLHGTGNTEAFF. The DNA of the CDR3 is TGTGCCAGCAGCTTACACGGGACAGGGAACACTGAAGCTTTCTTT. Based on the CDR3 plus reference TRBV13 and TRBJ1-1, the full variable domain is AAGVIQSPRHLIKEKRETATLKCYPIPRHDTVYWYQQGPGQDPQFLISFYEKMQSDKGSIPDRFSAQQFSDYHSELNMSSLELGDSALYFCASSLHGTGNTEAFFGQGTRLTVV.

This clone was observed a single time. This sequence joins TRBV30 and TRBJ2-7, with no clear D. Germline V CDR1 and CDR2: GTSNPN, SVGIG (reference sequence). Trimming removed 2 bases at V and 3 bases at J, with 8 bases between. This CDR3 has 12 residues. CDR3 residues: CAWSIPHYEQYF. In DNA, the CDR3 is TGTGCCTGGAGTATTCCCCACTACGAGCAGTACTTC.

The rearrangement joins TRBV5-4 to TRBJ1-3; possible D gene TRBD1, 6 bases. The germline V and J ends were trimmed by 4 bases and 7 bases, with 9 bases remaining between them. The CDR3 is 12 amino acids. CDR1 is SGHNT, CDR2 YYREEE, per germline (reference sequence). The CDR3 loop is CASSQTGNTIYF. The CDR3 region has the DNA TGTGCCAGCAGCCAGACAGGCAACACCATATATTTT.

A note on this clone: The germline gene is not matched at one end of the junction; a read error may be the cause. V and J are TRBV7-8 and TRBJ1-5; 7 bases align to TRBD1. Germline loops: CDR1 SGHVS, CDR2 FQNEAQ. The CDR3 has 14 residues. The CDR3 DNA follows: TGTGCCAGCAGGTTAGACAGGGTCAATCAGCCCCAGCATTTT. Its protein product is CASRLDRVNQPQHF.